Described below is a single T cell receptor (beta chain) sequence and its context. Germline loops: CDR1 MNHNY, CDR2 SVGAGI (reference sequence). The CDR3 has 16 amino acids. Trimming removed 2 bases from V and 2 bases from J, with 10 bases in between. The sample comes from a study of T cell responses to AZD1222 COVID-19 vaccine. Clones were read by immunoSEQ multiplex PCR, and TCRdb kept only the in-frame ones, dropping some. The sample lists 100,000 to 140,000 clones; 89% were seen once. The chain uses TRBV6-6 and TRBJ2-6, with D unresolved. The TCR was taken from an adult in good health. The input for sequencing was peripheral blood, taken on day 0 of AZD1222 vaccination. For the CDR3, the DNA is TGTGCCAGCAGTTACGAAGTCGGCACTGGGGCCAACGTCCTGACTTTC. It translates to CASSYEVGTGANVLTF.